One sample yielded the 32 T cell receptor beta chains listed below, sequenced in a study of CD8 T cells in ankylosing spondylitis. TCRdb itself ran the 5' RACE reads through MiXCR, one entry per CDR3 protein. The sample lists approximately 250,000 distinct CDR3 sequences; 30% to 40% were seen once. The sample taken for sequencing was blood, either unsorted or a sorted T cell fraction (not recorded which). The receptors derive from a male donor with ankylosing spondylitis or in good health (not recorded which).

For the CDR3, the DNA is TGTGCCAGCACCCGGGGACTAGCGGGGGACGAGCAGTACTTC. Its translation: CASTRGLAGDEQYF. The rearrangement joins TRBV2 to TRBJ2-7; 14 nucleotides line up with TRBD2. With V trimmed by 7 bases and J by 5 bases, 4 bases remained unmatched. Germline V CDR1 and CDR2: SNHLY, FYNNEI. There are 14 residues in the CDR3.

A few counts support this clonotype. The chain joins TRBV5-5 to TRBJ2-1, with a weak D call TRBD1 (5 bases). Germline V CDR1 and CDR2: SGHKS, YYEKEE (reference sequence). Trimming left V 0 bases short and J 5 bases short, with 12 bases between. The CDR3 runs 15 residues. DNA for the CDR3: TGTGCCAGCAGCTTGGCGGGCACAGGCAACAATGAGCAGTTCTTC. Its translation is CASSLAGTGNNEQFF.

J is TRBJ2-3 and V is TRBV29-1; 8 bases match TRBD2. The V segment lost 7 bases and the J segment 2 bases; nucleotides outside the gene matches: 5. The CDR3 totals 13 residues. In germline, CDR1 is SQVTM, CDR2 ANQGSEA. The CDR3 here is CSASGRYTDTQYF. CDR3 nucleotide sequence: TGCAGCGCGAGCGGGAGATACACAGATACGCAGTATTTT.

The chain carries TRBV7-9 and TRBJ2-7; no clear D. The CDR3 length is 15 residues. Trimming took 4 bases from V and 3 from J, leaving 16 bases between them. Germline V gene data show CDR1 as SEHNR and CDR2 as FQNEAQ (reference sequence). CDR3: CASSSPSGLGYEQYF. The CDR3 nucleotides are TGTGCCAGCAGCTCTCCGTCAGGTTTGGGCTACGAGCAGTACTTC.

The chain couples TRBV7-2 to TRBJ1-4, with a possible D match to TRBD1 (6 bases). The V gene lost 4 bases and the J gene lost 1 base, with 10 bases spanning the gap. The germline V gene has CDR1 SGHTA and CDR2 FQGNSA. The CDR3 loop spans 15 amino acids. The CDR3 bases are TGTGCCAGCAGCTCCCAAGGGGGAACTAATGAAAAACTGTTTTTT. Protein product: CASSSQGGTNEKLFF. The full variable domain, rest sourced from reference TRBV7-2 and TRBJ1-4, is GAGVSQSPSNKVTEKGKDVELRCDPISGHTALYWYRQSLGQGLEFLIYFQGNSAPDKSGLPSDRFSAERTGGSVSTLTIQRTQQEDSAVYLCASSSQGGTNEKLFFGSGTQLSVL.

CDR3 protein: CASSLGVSINEQFF. Written as DNA, the CDR3 is TGTGCCAGCAGCTTAGGAGTCAGTATCAATGAGCAGTTCTTC. The genes are TRBV7-8 and TRBJ2-1; D gene ambiguous. This CDR3 comprises 14 residues. The germline V gene has CDR1 SGHVS and CDR2 FQNEAQ. The germline V and J ends were trimmed by 1 base and 6 bases, with 10 bases remaining between them. The full variable domain, its missing parts supplied by reference TRBV7-8 and TRBJ2-1, is GAGVSQSPRYKVAKRGQDVALRCDPISGHVSLFWYQQALGQGPEFLTYFQNEAQLDKSGLPSDRFFAERPEGSVSTLKIQRTQQEDSAVYLCASSLGVSINEQFFGPGTRLTVL.

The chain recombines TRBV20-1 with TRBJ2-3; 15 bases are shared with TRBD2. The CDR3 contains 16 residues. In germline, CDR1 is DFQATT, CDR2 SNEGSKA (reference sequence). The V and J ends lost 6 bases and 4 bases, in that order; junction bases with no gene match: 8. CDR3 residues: CSASGTSGGPADTQYF. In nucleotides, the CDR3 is TGCAGTGCCTCTGGGACTAGCGGGGGGCCCGCAGATACGCAGTATTTT.

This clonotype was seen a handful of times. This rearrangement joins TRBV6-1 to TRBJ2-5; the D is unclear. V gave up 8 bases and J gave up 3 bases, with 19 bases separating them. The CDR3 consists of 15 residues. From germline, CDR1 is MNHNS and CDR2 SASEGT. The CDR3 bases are TGTGCCAGCGCCCAACCCTGGGTGGGGAAAGAGACCCAGTACTTC. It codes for CASAQPWVGKETQYF.

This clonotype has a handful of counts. The CDR3 DNA sequence: TGTGCCAGCAGGCGGACAGAGGCCTACGAGCAGTACTTC. Its translation is CASRRTEAYEQYF. The chain employs TRBV11-2 and TRBJ2-7, with a weak D call TRBD1 (6 bases). The V and J ends lost 6 bases and 2 bases respectively, with 11 bases between them. The CDR3 has 13 residues. The germline V gene encodes CDR1 SGHAT and CDR2 FQNNGV. The full variable domain, its missing parts supplied by reference TRBV11-2 and TRBJ2-7, is EAGVAQSPRYKIIEKRQSVAFWCNPISGHATLYWYQQILGQGPKLLIQFQNNGVVDDSQLPKDRFSAERLKGVDSTLKIQPAKLEDSAVYLCASRRTEAYEQYFGPGTRLTVT.

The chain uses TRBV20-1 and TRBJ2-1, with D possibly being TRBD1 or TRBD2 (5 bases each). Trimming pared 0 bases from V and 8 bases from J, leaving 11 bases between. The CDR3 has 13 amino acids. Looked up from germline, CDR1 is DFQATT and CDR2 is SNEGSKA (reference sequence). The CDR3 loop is CSARDSRDDEQFF. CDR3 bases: TGCAGTGCTAGAGATTCTAGGGACGATGAGCAGTTCTTC.

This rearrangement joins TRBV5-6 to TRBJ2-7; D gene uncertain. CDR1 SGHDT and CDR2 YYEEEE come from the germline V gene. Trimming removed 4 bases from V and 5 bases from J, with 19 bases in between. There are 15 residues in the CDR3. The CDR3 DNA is TGTGCCAGCAGCCCCCTTAGAGAAAACTTTAACGAGCAGTACTTC. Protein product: CASSPLRENFNEQYF.

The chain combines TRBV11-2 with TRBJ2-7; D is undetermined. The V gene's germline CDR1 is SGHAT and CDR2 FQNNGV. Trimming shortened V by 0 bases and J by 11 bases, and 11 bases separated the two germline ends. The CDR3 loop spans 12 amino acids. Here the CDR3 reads CASSLEDEKKYF. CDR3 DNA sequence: TGTGCCAGCAGCTTAGAGGACGAAAAAAAGTACTTC.

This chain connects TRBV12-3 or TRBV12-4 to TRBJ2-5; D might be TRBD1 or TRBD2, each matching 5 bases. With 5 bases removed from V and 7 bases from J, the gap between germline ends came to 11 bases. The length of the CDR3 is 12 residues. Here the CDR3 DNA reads TGTGCCAGCAGTGAGGGGCGGGTGACCCAGTACTTC. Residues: CASSEGRVTQYF.

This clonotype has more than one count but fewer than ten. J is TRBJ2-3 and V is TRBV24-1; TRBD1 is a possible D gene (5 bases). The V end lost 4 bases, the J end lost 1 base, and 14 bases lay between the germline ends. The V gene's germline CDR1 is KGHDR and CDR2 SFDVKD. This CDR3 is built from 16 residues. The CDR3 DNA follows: TGTGCCACCAGTGACCGGACACAGCGAGGCACAGATACGCAGTATTTT. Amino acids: CATSDRTQRGTDTQYF.

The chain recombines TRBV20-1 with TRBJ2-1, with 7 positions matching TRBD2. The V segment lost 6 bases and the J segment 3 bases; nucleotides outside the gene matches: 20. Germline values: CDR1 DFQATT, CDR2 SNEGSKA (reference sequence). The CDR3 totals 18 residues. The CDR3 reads CSARNSAGAGVRYNEQFF. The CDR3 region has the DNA TGCAGTGCCCGCAATTCCGCCGGGGCGGGGGTCCGCTACAATGAGCAGTTCTTC.

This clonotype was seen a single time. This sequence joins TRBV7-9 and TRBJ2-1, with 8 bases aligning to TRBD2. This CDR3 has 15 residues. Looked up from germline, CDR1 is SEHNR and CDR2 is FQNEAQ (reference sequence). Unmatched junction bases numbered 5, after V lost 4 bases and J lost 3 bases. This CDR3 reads CASSSKRGNYNEQFF. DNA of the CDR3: TGTGCCAGCAGCTCAAAGCGGGGGAACTACAATGAGCAGTTCTTC.

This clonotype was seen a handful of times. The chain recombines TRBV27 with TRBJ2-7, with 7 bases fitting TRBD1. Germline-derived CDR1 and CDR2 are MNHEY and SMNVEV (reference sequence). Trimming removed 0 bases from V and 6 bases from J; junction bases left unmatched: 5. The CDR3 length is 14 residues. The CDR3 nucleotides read TGTGCCAGCAGTTTATCGAGGGGGCTGTCCGAGCAGTACTTC. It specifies CASSLSRGLSEQYF.

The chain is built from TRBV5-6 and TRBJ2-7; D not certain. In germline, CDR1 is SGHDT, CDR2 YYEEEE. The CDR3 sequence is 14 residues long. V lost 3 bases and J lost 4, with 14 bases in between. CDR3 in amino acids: CASSWASSTYEQYF. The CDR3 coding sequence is TGTGCCAGCAGCTGGGCGAGCTCCACGTACGAGCAGTACTTC.

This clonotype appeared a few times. The CDR3 DNA follows: TGTGCCACCGCCCCCGGGGTCGTCGGCACAGATACGCAGTATTTT. This gives the protein CATAPGVVGTDTQYF. This sequence joins TRBV24-1 and TRBJ2-3; weak D call: TRBD2 (5 bases). Trimming left V 9 bases short and J 1 base short, with 16 bases between. This CDR3 has 15 residues. The germline V gene encodes CDR1 KGHDR and CDR2 SFDVKD.

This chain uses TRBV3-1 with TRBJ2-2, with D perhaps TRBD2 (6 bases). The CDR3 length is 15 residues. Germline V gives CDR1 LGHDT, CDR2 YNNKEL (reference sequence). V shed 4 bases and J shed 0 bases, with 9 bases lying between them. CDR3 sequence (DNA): TGTGCCAGCAGCCGGGCGGGACCGAACACCGGGGAGCTGTTTTTT. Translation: CASSRAGPNTGELFF.

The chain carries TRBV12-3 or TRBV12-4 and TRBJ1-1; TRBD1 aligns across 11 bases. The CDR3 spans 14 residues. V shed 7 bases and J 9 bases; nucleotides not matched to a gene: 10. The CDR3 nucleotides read TGTGCCAGCACCTCTTGGGGGACAGGGGGGAAAGCTTTCTTT. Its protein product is CASTSWGTGGKAFF.

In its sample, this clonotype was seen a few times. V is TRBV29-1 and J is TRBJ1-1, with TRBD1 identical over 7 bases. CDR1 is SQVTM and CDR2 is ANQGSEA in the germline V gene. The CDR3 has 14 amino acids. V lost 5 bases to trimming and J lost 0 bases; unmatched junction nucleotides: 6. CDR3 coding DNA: TGCAGCGTTTTCAGACAGGGACTGAACACTGAAGCTTTCTTT. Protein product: CSVFRQGLNTEAFF. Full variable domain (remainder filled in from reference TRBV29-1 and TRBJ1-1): SAVISQKPSRDICQRGTSLTIQCQVDSQVTMMFWYRQQPGQSLTLIATANQGSEATYESGFVIDKFPISRPNLTFSTLTVSNMSPEDSSIYLCSVFRQGLNTEAFFGQGTRLTVV.

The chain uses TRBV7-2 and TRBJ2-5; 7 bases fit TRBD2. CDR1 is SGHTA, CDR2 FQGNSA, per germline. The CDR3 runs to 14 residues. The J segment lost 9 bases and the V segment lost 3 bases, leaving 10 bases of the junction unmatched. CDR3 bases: TGTGCCAGCAGCTTCGAGGCTAGCGGCGGGGCCCAGTACTTC. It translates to CASSFEASGGAQYF.

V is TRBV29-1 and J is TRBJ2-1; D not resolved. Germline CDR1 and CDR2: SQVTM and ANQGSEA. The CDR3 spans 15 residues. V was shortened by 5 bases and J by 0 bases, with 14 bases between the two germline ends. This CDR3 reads CSVRINPSSYNEQFF. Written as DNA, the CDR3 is TGCAGCGTTAGGATTAACCCGAGCTCCTACAATGAGCAGTTCTTC.

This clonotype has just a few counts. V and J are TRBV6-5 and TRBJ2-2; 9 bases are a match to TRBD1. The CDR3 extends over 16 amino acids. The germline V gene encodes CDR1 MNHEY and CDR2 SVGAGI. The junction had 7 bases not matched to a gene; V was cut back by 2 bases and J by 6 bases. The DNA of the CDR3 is TGTGCCAGCAGTTACGGACAGGGGCTCCTAGCCGGGGAGCTGTTTTTT. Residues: CASSYGQGLLAGELFF.

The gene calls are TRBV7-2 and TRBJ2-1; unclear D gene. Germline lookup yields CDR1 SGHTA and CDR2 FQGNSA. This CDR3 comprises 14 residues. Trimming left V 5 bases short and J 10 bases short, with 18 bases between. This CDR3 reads CASSPPQIGYEQFF. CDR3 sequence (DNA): TGTGCCAGCAGCCCTCCTCAAATTGGGTACGAGCAGTTCTTC.

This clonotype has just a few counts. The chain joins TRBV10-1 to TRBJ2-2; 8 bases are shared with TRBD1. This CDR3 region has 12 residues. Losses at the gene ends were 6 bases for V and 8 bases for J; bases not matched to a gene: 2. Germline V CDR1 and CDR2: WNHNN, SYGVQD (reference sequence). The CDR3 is CASSDRGGELFF. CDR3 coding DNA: TGCGCCAGCAGCGACAGGGGAGGGGAGCTGTTTTTT.

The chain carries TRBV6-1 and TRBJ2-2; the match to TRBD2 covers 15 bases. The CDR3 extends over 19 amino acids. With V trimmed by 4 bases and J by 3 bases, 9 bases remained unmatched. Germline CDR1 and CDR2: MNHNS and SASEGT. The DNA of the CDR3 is TGTGCCAGCAGTGGACCCGGACTAGCGGGGGGGCGGGACACCGGGGAGCTGTTTTTT. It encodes CASSGPGLAGGRDTGELFF.

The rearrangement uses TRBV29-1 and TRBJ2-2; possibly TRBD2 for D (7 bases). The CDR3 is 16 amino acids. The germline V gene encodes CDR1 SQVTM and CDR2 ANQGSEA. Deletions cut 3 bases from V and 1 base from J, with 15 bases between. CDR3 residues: CSVEGRGGLNTGELFF. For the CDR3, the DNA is TGCAGCGTTGAGGGGAGGGGGGGCCTGAACACCGGGGAGCTGTTTTTT.

CDR3 sequence: CSARRGGKADTQYF. For the CDR3, the DNA is TGCAGTGCTAGGCGGGGGGGCAAAGCAGATACGCAGTATTTT. The V and J genes are TRBV20-1 and TRBJ2-3; 9 bases are shared with TRBD2. The CDR3 is 14 residues long. The germline gives CDR1 DFQATT, CDR2 SNEGSKA (reference sequence). J was trimmed by 4 bases and V by 3 bases; bases with no gene match: 5.

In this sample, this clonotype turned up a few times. This chain's CDR3 is CSARTVAGSYEQYF. In DNA form, the CDR3 reads TGCAGTGCTAGAACCGTAGCGGGGTCCTACGAGCAGTACTTC. The rearrangement uses TRBV20-1 and TRBJ2-7; 8 positions match TRBD2. The V gene end was trimmed by 2 bases and the J gene end by 1 base; junction bases not matched to a gene: 4. CDR3 length equals 14 residues. From germline, CDR1 is DFQATT and CDR2 SNEGSKA (reference sequence).

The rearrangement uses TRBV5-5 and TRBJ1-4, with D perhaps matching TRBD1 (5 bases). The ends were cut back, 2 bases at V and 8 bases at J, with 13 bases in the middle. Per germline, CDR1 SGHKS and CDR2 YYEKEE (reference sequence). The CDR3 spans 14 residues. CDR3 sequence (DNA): TGTGCCAGCAGCTTATCCCGGACAAACGAAAAACTGTTTTTT. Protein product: CASSLSRTNEKLFF.